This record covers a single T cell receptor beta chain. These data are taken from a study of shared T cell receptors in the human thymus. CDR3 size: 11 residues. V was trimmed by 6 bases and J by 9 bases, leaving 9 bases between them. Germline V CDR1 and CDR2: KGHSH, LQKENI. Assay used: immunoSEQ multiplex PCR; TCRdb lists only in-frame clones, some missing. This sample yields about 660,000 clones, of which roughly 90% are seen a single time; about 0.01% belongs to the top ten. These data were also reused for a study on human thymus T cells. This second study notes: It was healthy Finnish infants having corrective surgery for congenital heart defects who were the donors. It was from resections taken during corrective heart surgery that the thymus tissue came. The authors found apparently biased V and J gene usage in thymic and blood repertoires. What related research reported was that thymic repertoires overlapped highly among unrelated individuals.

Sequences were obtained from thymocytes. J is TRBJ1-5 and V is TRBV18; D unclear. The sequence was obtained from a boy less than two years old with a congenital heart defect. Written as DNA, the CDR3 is TGTGCCAGCTCCCTCGGAGGGCCCCAGCATTTT. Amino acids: CASSLGGPQHF.